These T cell receptor beta chains were read from a single sample in a study of blood T cells in healthy people across ages. In TCRdb, the 5' RACE reads were re-called with MiXCR into one record per CDR3 protein. This repertoire shows over 1,300,000 distinct CDR3 sequences, approximately 59% found once; its top ten account for under 8.5%. What was sequenced was blood. The source of these receptors is a man younger than 35 in good health. Each CDR3 is given with its conserved first and last residue. Each record gives: J gene, V gene, D gene, clone size, CDR3 protein, CDR3 DNA. D genes are given only for firm matches. Clone size is not always given. Where it is, it says once, few, many or a class for expanded clones.

TRBJ2-7,TRBV10-3,.,.,CAISQTGHPYEQYF,TGTGCCATCAGCCAAACGGGACATCCCTACGAGCAGTACTTC
TRBJ2-3,TRBV28,.,.,CAGNRRDNTDTQYF,TGTGCCGGTAACCGCCGGGACAACACAGATACGCAGTATTTT
TRBJ2-1,TRBV20-1,.,.,CSASRGGSEQFF,TGCAGTGCTAGTAGGGGGGGTTCTGAGCAGTTCTTC
TRBJ2-5,TRBV4-2,TRBD2,.,CASTIAGGETQYF,TGTGCCAGCACCATAGCGGGGGGAGAGACCCAGTACTTC
TRBJ2-7,TRBV7-9,TRBD1,.,CASSKGQADEQYF,TGTGCCAGCAGCAAAGGACAGGCGGACGAGCAGTACTTC
TRBJ2-1,TRBV9,.,.,CASSPSGRADYNEQFF,TGTGCCAGCAGCCCCTCCGGGCGGGCCGACTACAATGAGCAGTTCTTC
TRBJ2-7,TRBV5-5,TRBD1,.,CACCPGTGGEEQYF,TGTGCCTGCTGCCCAGGGACAGGGGGCGAAGAGCAGTACTTC
TRBJ2-2,TRBV7-9,.,once,CASSFVGGNEDTGELFF,TGTGCCAGCAGCTTCGTAGGGGGGAACGAAGACACCGGGGAGCTGTTTTTT
TRBJ1-5,TRBV24-1,.,.,CATSGGDSNQPQHF,TGTGCCACCAGTGGCGGAGATAGCAATCAGCCCCAGCATTTT
TRBJ2-5,TRBV20-1,.,.,CSARDRGRFPETQYF,TGCAGTGCTAGAGATCGAGGCAGATTCCCAGAGACCCAGTACTTC
TRBJ2-6,TRBV5-1,.,.,CASSSQGPVSGANVLTF,TGCGCCAGCAGTTCACAGGGACCAGTCTCTGGGGCCAACGTCCTGACTTTC
TRBJ2-3,TRBV7-2,.,.,CASSLPPLTGGTLHTQYF,TGTGCCAGCAGCTTACCTCCCCTCACGGGGGGCACACTACATACGCAGTATTTT
TRBJ2-5,TRBV3-1,.,.,CASSQPGETWQYF,TGTGCCAGCAGTCAACCGGGAGAGACATGGCAGTACTTC
TRBJ2-7,TRBV27,.,.,CTSSPTPDSYEQYF,TGTACCAGTAGTCCGACTCCCGACAGTTACGAGCAGTACTTC
TRBJ2-3,TRBV2,TRBD2,.,CASSVKGLAGPASTDTQYF,TGTGCCAGCAGTGTTAAGGGACTAGCGGGACCTGCTAGCACAGATACGCAGTATTTT
TRBJ1-2,TRBV5-1,.,.,CASSPPRQENYGYTF,TGCGCCAGCAGCCCACCACGACAGGAAAACTATGGCTACACCTTC
TRBJ2-2,TRBV2,TRBD2,.,CASNGGLAVAGELFF,TGTGCCAGCAACGGGGGACTAGCGGTCGCCGGGGAGCTGTTTTTT
TRBJ2-3,TRBV20-1,.,.,CSATKGTDTQYF,TGCAGTGCTACCAAAGGCACAGATACGCAGTATTTT
TRBJ2-3,TRBV15,.,few,CATRRPSTDTQYF,TGTGCCACCAGACGGCCTAGTACAGATACGCAGTATTTT
TRBJ1-2,TRBV12-3/TRBV12-4,.,few,CASSVGTGYGYTF,TGTGCCAGCAGTGTTGGGACGGGCTATGGCTACACCTTC
TRBJ2-7,TRBV7-9,TRBD2,.,CASSQSGRGYSYEQYF,TGTGCCAGCAGCCAAAGCGGGAGGGGTTACTCCTACGAGCAGTACTTC
TRBJ2-7,TRBV12-3/TRBV12-4,.,few,CASSLGYTRYEQYF,TGTGCCAGCAGTTTGGGGTACACACGCTACGAGCAGTACTTC
TRBJ2-1,TRBV20-1,TRBD2,many,CSARGPQTSGGLTFVYNEQFF,TGCAGTGCTAGAGGACCTCAGACTAGCGGGGGGCTTACTTTTGTATACAATGAGCAGTTCTTC
TRBJ2-7,TRBV5-1,.,.,CASSLAERVLWYEQYF,TGCGCCAGCAGCTTGGCTGAGAGGGTATTGTGGTACGAGCAGTACTTC
TRBJ2-7,TRBV4-1,TRBD2,.,CASSQLAGEINEQYF,TGCGCCAGCAGCCAGTTAGCGGGAGAGATCAACGAGCAGTACTTC
TRBJ2-3,TRBV4-2,TRBD1,.,CASAGQGKDTQYF,TGTGCCAGCGCGGGACAGGGCAAAGATACGCAGTATTTT
TRBJ2-7,TRBV4-1,.,.,CASSQDVISEQCF,TGCGCCAGCAGCCAAGACGTCATATCCGAGCAGTGCTTC
TRBJ1-1,TRBV12-3/TRBV12-4,.,.,CASSSTVWNTEAFF,TGTGCCAGCAGTTCAACGGTATGGAACACTGAAGCTTTCTTT
TRBJ1-2,TRBV5-1,.,.,CASSPPGDNYGYTF,TGCGCCAGCAGCCCTCCGGGAGACAACTATGGCTACACCTTC